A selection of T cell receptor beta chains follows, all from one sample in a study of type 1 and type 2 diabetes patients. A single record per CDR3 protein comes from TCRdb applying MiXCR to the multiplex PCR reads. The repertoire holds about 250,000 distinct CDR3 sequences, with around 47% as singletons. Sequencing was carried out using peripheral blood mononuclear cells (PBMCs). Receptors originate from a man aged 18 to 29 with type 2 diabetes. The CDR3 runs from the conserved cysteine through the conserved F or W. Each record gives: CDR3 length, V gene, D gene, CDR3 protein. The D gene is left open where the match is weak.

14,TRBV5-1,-,CASSERAERETQYF
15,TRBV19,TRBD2,CASSPQAGKGETQYF
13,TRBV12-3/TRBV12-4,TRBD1,CASRGGDRDGYTF
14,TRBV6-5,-,CASSYSTGRGVQYF
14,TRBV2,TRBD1,CASSETGGDYGYTF
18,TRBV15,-,CATSRGSTASSYNSPLHF
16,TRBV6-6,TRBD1,CASSSPRGQGNTEAFF
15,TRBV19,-,CVSSSSGVGTDTQYF
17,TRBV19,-,CASSTLPGRELGNTIYF
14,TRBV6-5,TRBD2,CASNSGTLSYEQYF
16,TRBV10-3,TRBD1,CAISDLTGVGTDTQYF
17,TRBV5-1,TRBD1,CASSLAVTGVPYNEQFF
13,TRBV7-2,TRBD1,CASTPDRGYGYTF
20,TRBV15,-,CATSRAPLLDLRVGSDTQYF
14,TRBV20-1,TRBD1,CSARDGQGLDEQYF
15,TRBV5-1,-,CASRTDYNSNQPQHF
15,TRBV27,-,CASRDFSSPSYEQYF
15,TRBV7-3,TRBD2,CASSSSGSIIDTQYF
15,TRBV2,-,CASSDAGPLTDTQYF
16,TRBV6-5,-,CASSRQAPGAKNIQYF
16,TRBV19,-,CASSKVRTGSTDTQYF
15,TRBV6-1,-,CASSRNTPSTDTQYF
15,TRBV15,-,CATSRGRAGTDTQYF
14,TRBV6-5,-,CASSPEMRNAEAFF
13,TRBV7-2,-,CASSQEGSYEQYF
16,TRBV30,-,CAWSVLGRRGAHGYTF
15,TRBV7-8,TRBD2,CASSRGGSLGETQYF
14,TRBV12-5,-,CASGFLGGATEALF
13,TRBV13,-,CASSGRSTGELFF
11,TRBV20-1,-,CSALVVREQYF
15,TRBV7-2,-,CASTPRGRFLVPQHF
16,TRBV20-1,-,CSARDIGRLTNSPLHF
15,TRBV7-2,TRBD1,CASSSGQGRTYEQYF
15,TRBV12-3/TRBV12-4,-,CASSLGGYGNQPQHF
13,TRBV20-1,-,CSAQRSGANVLTF
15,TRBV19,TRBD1,CASSMGQTSSYEQYF
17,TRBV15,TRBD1,CATSRGAGGLGNQPQHF
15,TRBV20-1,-,CSASDPDRPIYEQYF
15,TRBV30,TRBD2,CAWSPSGRAIGELFF
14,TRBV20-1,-,CSAKRQLMDTEAFF
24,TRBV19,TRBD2,CASSSALSGTSGGRPDPSYNEQFF
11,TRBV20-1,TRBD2,CSANGRDTQYF
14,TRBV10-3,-,CAISEGVKPQGYTF
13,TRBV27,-,CASGTGRSTEAFF
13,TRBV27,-,CASSREINYGYTF
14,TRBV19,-,CASSISHSDYEQYF
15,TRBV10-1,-,CASSESGKVNTEAFF
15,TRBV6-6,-,CASSLQGTRSWGYTF
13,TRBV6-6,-,CASSLGQTQEAFF
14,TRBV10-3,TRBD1,CAISEERGRETQYF
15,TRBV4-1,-,CASSQDVEGGYEQYF
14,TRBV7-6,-,CASSPVRGPDTQYF
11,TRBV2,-,CALNGGYGYTF
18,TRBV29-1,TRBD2,CSVAGLAGGPISTDTQYF